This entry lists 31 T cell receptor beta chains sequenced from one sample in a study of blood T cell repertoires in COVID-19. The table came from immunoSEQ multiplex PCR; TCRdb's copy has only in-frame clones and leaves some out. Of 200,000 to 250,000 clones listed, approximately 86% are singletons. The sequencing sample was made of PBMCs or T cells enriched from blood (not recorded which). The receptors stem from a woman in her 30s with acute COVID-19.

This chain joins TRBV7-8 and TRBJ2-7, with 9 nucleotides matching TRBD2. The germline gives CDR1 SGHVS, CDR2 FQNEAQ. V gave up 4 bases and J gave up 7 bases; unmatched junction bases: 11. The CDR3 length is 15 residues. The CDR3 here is CASSSDSGSRWEQYF. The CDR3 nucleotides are TGTGCCAGCAGCTCAGATAGCGGGAGTCGGTGGGAGCAGTACTTC.

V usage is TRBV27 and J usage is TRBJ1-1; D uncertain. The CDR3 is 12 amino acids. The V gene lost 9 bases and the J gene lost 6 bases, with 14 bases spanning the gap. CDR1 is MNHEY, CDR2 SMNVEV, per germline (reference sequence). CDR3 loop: CASCPGFPEAFF. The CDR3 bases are TGTGCCAGTTGCCCAGGTTTTCCTGAAGCTTTCTTT.

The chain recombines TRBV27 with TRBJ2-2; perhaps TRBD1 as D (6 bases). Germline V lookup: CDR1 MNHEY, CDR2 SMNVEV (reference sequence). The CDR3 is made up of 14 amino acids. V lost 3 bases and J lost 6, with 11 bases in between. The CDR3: CASSFDRTAGELFF. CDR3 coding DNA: TGTGCCAGCAGTTTTGACAGGACTGCCGGGGAGCTGTTTTTT.

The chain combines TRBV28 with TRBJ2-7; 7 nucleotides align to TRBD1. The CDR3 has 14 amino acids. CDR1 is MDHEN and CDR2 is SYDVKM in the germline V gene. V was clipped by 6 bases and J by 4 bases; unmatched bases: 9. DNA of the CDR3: TGTGCCAGCAGGGGGACAGACTTTTTTTACGAGCAGTACTTC. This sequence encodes CASRGTDFFYEQYF.

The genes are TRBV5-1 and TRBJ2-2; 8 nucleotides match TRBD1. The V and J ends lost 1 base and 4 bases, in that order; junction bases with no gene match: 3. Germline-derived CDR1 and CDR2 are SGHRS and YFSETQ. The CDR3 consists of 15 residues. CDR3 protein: CASSLWGQATGELFF. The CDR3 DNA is TGCGCCAGCAGCTTGTGGGGACAGGCCACCGGGGAGCTGTTTTTT.

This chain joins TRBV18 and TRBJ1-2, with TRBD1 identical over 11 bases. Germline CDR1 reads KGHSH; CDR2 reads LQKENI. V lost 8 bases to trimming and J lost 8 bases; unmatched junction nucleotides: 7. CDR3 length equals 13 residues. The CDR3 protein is CASTDRGHDGYTF. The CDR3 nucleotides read TGTGCCAGCACGGACAGGGGGCATGACGGCTACACCTTC.

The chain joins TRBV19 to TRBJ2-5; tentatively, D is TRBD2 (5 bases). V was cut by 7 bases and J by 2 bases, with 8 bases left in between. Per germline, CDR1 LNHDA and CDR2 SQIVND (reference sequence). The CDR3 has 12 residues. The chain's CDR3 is CASMGVQETQYF. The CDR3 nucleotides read TGTGCCAGTATGGGAGTTCAAGAGACCCAGTACTTC. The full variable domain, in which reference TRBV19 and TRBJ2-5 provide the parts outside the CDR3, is DGGITQSPKYLFRKEGQNVTLSCEQNLNHDAMYWYRQDPGQGLRLIYYSQIVNDFQKGDIAEGYSVSREKKESFPLTVTSAQKNPTAFYLCASMGVQETQYFGPGTRLLVL.

CDR3 amino acids: CASSAASGRKGTQYF. For the CDR3, the DNA is TGTGCCAGTAGTGCCGCTAGCGGGAGGAAGGGGACCCAGTACTTC. The V and J genes are TRBV19 and TRBJ2-5; 11 bases fit TRBD2. The CDR3 contains 15 residues. Germline CDR1 is LNHDA and CDR2 is SQIVND (reference sequence). The V segment lost 5 bases and the J segment 7 bases; nucleotides outside the gene matches: 9. The variable domain in full, completed from reference TRBV19 and TRBJ2-5, reads DGGITQSPKYLFRKEGQNVTLSCEQNLNHDAMYWYRQDPGQGLRLIYYSQIVNDFQKGDIAEGYSVSREKKESFPLTVTSAQKNPTAFYLCASSAASGRKGTQYFGPGTRLLVL.

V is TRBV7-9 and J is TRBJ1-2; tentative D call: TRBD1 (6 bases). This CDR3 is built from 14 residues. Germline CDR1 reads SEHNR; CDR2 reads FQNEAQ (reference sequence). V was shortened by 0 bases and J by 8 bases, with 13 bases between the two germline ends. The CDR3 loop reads CASSLARGGYGYTF. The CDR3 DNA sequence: TGTGCCAGCAGCTTAGCTAGGGGGGGTTACGGCTACACCTTC.

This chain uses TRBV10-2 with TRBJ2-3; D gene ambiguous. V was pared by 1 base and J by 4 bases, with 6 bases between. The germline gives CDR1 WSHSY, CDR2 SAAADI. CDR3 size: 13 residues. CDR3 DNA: TGCGCCAGCAGTGAGTACCGGTCAGATACGCAGTATTTT. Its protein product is CASSEYRSDTQYF.

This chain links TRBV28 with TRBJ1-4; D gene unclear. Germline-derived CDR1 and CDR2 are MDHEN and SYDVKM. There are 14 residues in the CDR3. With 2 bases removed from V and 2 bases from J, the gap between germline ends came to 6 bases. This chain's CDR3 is CASSLRATNEKLFF. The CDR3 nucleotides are TGTGCCAGCAGTTTACGCGCGACTAATGAAAAACTGTTTTTT.

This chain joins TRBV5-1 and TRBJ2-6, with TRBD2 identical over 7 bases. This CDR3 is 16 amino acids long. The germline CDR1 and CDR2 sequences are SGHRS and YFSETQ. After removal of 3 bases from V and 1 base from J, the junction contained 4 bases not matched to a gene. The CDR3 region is CASSSGGSSGANVLTF. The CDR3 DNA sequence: TGCGCCAGCAGCTCCGGCGGGAGTTCTGGGGCCAACGTCCTGACTTTC.

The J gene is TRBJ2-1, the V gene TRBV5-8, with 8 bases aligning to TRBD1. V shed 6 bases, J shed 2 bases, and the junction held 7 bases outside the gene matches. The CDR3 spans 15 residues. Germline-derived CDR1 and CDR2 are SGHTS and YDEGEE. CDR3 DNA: TGTGCCAGCATCGCGGACAGGGTCCCCTACAATGAGCAGTTCTTC. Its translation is CASIADRVPYNEQFF.

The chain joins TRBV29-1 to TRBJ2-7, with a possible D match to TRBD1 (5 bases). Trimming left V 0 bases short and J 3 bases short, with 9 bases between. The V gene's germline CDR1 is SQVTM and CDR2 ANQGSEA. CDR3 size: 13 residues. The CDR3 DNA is TGCAGCGTTGAAGATCAAACAGGCTACGAGCAGTACTTC. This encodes CSVEDQTGYEQYF.

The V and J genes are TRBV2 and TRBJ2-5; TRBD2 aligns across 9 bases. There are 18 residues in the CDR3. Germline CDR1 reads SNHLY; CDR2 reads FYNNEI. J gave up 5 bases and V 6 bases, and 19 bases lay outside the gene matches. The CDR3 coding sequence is TGTGCCAGCAGCCGCGATGAGAGGGTAGCGGGAGATCGGGAGACCCAGTACTTC. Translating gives CASSRDERVAGDRETQYF.

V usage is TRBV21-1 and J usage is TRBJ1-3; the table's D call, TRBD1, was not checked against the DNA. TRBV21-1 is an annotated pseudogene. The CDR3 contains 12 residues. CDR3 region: CASTSFGGQIYF. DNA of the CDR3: TGTGCCAGCACCTCCTTCGGGGGACAGATATATTTT.

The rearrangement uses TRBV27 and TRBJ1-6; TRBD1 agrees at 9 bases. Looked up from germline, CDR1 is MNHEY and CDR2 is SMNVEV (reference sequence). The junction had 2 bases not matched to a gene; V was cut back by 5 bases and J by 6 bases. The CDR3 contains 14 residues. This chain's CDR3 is CASSRDRVNSPLHF. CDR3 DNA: TGTGCCAGCAGTCGGGACAGGGTTAATTCACCCCTCCACTTT.

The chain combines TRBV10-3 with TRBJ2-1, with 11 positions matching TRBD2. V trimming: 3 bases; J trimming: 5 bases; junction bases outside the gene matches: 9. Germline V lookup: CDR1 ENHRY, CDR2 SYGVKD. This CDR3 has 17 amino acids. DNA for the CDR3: TGTGCCATCAGTGAAAGGCGCGGACTAGCGGGCGACAATGAGCAGTTCTTC. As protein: CAISERRGLAGDNEQFF.

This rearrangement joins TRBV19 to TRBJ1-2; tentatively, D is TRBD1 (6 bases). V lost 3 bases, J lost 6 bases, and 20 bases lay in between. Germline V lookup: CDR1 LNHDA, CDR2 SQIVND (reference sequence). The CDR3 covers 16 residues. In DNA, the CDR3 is TGTGCCAGTAGTATTCCTCTATCTGACAGGTTGGATGGCTACACCTTC. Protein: CASSIPLSDRLDGYTF.

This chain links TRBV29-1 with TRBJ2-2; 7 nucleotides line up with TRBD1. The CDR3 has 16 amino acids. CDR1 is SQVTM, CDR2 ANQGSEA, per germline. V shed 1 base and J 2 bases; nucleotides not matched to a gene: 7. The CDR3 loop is CSVEGTGAVNTGELFF. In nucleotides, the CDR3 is TGCAGCGTTGAAGGTACAGGGGCCGTCAACACCGGGGAGCTGTTTTTT.

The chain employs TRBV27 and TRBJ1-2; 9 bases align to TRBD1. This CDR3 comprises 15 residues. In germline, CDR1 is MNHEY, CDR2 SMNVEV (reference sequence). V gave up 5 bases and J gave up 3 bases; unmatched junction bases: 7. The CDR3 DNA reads TGTGCCAGCAGTGCTCGGACAGGGGCGGACTATGGCTACACCTTC. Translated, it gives CASSARTGADYGYTF.

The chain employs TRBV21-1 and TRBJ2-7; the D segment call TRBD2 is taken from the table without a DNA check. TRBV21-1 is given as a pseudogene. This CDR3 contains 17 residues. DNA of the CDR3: TGTGCCAGCAGCAAAGGGGGTAGCGGGAGATTTGAGGGCGAGCAGTACTTC. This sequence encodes CASSKGGSGRFEGEQYF.

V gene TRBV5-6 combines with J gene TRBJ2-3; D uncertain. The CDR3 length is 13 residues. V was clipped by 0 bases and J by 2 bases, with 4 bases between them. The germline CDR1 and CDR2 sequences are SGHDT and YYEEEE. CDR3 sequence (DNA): TGTGCCAGCAGCTTGGTGGCCACAGATACGCAGTATTTT. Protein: CASSLVATDTQYF. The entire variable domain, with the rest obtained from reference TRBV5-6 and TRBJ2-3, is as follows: DAGVTQSPTHLIKTRGQQVTLRCSPKSGHDTVSWYQQALGQGPQFIFQYYEEEERQRGNFPDRFSGHQFPNYSSELNVNALLLGDSALYLCASSLVATDTQYFGPGTRLTVL.

CDR3 residues: CASSHGDTQYF. Written as DNA, the CDR3 is TGTGCCAGCAGTCACGGAGATACGCAGTATTTT. The chain links TRBV6-2 or TRBV6-3 to TRBJ2-3; unclear D gene. Germline V gene sequence: CDR1 MNHEY, CDR2 SVGEGT. The length of the CDR3 is 11 residues. The V end was cut by 5 bases, the J end by 5 bases, with 5 bases between.

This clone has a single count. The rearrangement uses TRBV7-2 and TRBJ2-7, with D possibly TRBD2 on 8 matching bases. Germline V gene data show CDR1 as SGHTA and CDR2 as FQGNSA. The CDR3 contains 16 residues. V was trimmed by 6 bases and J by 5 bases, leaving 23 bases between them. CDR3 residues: CASRGGPGLGGHEQYF. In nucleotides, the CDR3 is TGTGCCAGCAGGGGGGGACCGGGACTAGGGGGCCACGAGCAGTACTTC. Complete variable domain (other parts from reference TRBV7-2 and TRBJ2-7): GAGVSQSPSNKVTEKGKDVELRCDPISGHTALYWYRQSLGQGLEFLIYFQGNSAPDKSGLPSDRFSAERTGGSVSTLTIQRTQQEDSAVYLCASRGGPGLGGHEQYFGPGTRLTVT.

CDR3 DNA: TGTGCCAGTAGCCCCAGGCCTCGGGGGAATCAGCCCCAGCATTTT. Its translation is CASSPRPRGNQPQHF. V and J are TRBV19 and TRBJ1-5; weak D call: TRBD1 (5 bases). The CDR3 runs 15 residues. Trimming stripped 6 bases from V and 4 bases from J, with 16 bases between. CDR1 LNHDA and CDR2 SQIVND come from the germline V gene (reference sequence).

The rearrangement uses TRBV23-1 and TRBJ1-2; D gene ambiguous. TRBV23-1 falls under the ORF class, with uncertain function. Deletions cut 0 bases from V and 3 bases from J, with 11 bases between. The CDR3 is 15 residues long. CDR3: CASSQSREIYYGYTF. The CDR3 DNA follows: TGCGCCAGCAGTCAATCGCGGGAGATATACTATGGCTACACCTTC.

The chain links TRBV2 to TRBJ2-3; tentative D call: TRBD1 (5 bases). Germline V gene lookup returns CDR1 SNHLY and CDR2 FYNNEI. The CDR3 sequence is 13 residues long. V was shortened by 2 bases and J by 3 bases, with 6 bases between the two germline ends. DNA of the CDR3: TGTGCCAGCAGTGAACCAGGGACAGATACGCAGTATTTT. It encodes CASSEPGTDTQYF.

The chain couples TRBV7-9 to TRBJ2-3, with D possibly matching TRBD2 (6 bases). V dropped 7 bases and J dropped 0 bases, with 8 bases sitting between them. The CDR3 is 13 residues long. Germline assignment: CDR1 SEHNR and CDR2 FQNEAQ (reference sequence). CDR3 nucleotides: TGTGCCAGCATTGGGGGGAGCACAGATACGCAGTATTTT. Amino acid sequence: CASIGGSTDTQYF.

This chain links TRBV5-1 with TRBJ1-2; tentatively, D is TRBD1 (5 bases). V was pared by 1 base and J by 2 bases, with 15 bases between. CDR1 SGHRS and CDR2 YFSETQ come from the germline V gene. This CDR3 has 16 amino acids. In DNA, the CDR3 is TGCGCCAGCAGCTTGTTTCGGCAGGGTGGAAACTATGGCTACACCTTC. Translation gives CASSLFRQGGNYGYTF.

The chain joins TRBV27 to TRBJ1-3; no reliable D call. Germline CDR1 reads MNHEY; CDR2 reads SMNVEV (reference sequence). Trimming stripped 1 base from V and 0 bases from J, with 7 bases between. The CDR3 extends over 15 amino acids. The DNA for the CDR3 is TGTGCCAGCAGTTTATTTCGGGGCTCTGGAAACACCATATATTTT. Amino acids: CASSLFRGSGNTIYF.